This TCR beta chain is from a study of CD8+CD57+ T cells in acquired aplastic anemia (dated by TCRdb to 2016 to 2019). Some background on the complete study: DNA extracted from sorted CD4+ and CD8+ cells had a mean of about 3.2 ug, with a range of 0.2 to 27.4 ug. CD8+CD57+ expansion was defined as a frequency above the mean frequency observed in healthy subjects. General study outcomes and caveats: No significant difference in CD8+ Simpson's diversity was found between patients and healthy controls (P=0.060). Twenty-nine CD8+ CDR3 sequences were shared between patients and controls but appeared highly expressed in patients and within their immunodominant clones.

V is pared back by 5 bases and J by 10 bases, with 15 bases lying between the germline termini. CDR1 SEHNR and CDR2 FQNEAQ are derived from the germline V gene (reference sequence). The CDR3 measures 14 amino acids from cysteine to phenylalanine. Only the CDR3 region is kept as DNA, spanning 42 bases read in frame from base 1. The patients picked for sequencing were ones in whom flow cytometry had shown an expansion of CD8+CD57+ cells. All patients had severe acquired aplastic anemia diagnosed by International Study of Aplastic Anemia and Agranulocytosis and Camitta criteria. At the time blood was sampled, none of the patients had received any therapy. In the study, sorted CD4+ and CD8+ blood T cells from patients with severe aplastic anemia and from healthy subjects underwent deep sequencing of TCR repertoires. Patients were enrolled in the USA under clinicaltrials.gov protocols 00001620, 01623167, 00001397, 00071045, 00081523 and 00961064. Ficoll-Paque density gradient centrifugation was used to isolate peripheral blood mononuclear cells. Before DNA extraction, CD4+ and CD8+ T cells were sorted by FACS or by magnetic beads.

Genomic DNA served as template for TCR beta VDJ combination and CDR3 sequence profiling. An Illumina HiSeq 2000 was used for TCR repertoire sequencing. The authors' pipeline ran thus. TRBV/TRBJ rearrangement plots, CDR3 size and DJ length profiles, and Simpson's diversity index were used to evaluate the repertoires. The most abundant DNA sequence in the deep sequencing data was taken as the immunodominant clone. CDR3 amino acid sequences were screened for sharing across subjects and compared with published repertoires and the VDJdb database. TCRdb ran its own pipeline on the public reads, namely fastp trimming at Q25 and MiXCR clone calling, and kept in-frame beta chains. Records with the same CDR3 protein are collapsed into one entry carrying the most frequent genes and DNA. The authors' filters were not applied to this entry. The sample records 150,000 to 200,000 distinct CDR3 sequences, 48% of which are singletons. In total, the top ten clones hold over 25% of the sample.

This clonotype was counted many times. This receptor's antigen is unknown. There are no base qualities to consult, and no much larger clone falls within one base. The sequence came from a human donor with aplastic anemia. Sequenced: sorted CD4+, CD8+, or CD8+CD57+ T cells (not recorded which) from PBMCs. The sequence is built from TRBV7-9 and TRBJ1-6; there is no confident call for the D gene. The DNA sequence is TGTGCCAGCAGCCAAACCTATCACAACTCACCCCTCCACTTT. It encodes CASSQTYHNSPLHF.